This T cell receptor beta chain was profiled in a study of T-cell memory formation after mild COVID-19 (dated by TCRdb to the early 2020s). As for the study more broadly: Most TCR sequence clusters were specific to one of the two donors. In a couple of donors, T-cell clones that expanded and contracted after mild COVID-19 were followed by sequencing TCRalpha and TCRbeta repertoires longitudinally. The cohort was made up of two young adult volunteers, one female and one male, who were previously healthy.

Trimming removed 1 base from V and 9 bases from J, leaving 10 bases between the germline ends. The cysteine opens and the phenylalanine closes a CDR3 of 13 amino acids. Just the 39-base CDR3 DNA is kept, in frame starting at base 1. Per the germline V gene (reference sequence), SEHNR is the CDR1 and FQNEAQ is the CDR2. About this clonotype: Its target antigen remains unknown. Base qualities are not recorded, but no much larger clone differs from it by a single base.

On the study overall, not on this receptor specifically: Some responding clones were detected in pre-infection memory, which suggested that pre-existing cross-reactive memory T cells had joined the SARS-CoV-2 response. Only a couple of mild cases were covered in the study, and larger cohorts including severe cases with pre-infection samples were considered necessary. Balanced CD4/CD8 phenotypes were observed for clones contracting from day 15 to 85, whereas a bias towards CD4+ was observed for a second wave of clones expanding from day 15 to 37. SARS-CoV-2 specificity was not confirmed for the second-wave clones peaking on day 37. Contracting CD4+ clones turned up mainly in the CM and EM memory subsets, whereas EMRA was where CD8+ clones were enriched.

The sequencer listed for this sample is Illumina NovaSeq 6000. Using 5'RACE with constant-segment primers, TCRalpha and TCRbeta cDNA libraries were constructed, with sample barcodes and unique molecular identifiers added in the process. RNA was extracted from every sample with Trizol reagent. Libraries were amplified in two PCR steps, with a second sample barcode and Illumina TruSeq adapters added in the second step. Libraries were sequenced on an Illumina NovaSeq with 2 x 150 bp paired-end reads. The original pipeline was this. With migec v1.2.7, reads were demultiplexed and then collapsed into UMI-guided consensus sequences. Using mixcr v2.1.11, UMI consensuses were aligned to TRA and TRB V and J templates and then assembled into clonotypes. Expanded or contracted clonotypes were those called significant by both edgeR and NoisET, with noise models trained on biological replicates. edgeR calls used a false discovery rate-adjusted p below 0.01 and a log2 fold-change threshold of 1. As an exploratory analysis of dynamics, max-normalized trajectories of the 1000 most abundant clonotypes were examined with PCA combined with hierarchical clustering. Separately sequenced CD4+ and CD8+ repertoires were used to assign the CD4 or CD8 phenotype of responding clones. TCRdb redid the processing of the public reads, applying fastp at Q25 and MiXCR, and retained in-frame beta chains. Every entry covers one CDR3 protein and lists the most common genes and DNA from its rows. These V and J calls derive from TCRdb rather than the authors' analysis. The sample includes 470,000 or so distinct CDR3 sequences, with approximately 20% observed a single time. The ten largest clones add up to approximately 8.4% of the sample.

Ficoll-Paque density gradient centrifugation was the method used to isolate PBMCs. Sequenced: PBMCs or a T cell subset sorted from them (not recorded which). The TCR sequence derives from an adult woman who had mild COVID-19 (a few samples of this study predate the infection). The sample titles of this study are shuffled in the database, so cell type and time point are left out; the donor was told from shared clones. The chain was built from TRBV7-9 and TRBJ2-1; a weak D assignment points to TRBD2 (5 bases agree). The CDR3 protein is CASSLEARGEQFF. The sequence in DNA is TGTGCCAGCAGCTTAGAGGCTCGGGGTGAGCAGTTCTTC.